The sequence of this T cell receptor beta chain was determined in a study of shared clonotypes between healthy human individuals. Study as a whole: Per donor, CD8 memory used one plate, CD8 naive used two, CD4 memory used three and CD4 naive used three.

Terminally differentiated effector memory CD45RA+ cells were excluded by CCR7 positive selection of CD45RO-negative cells. From germline, CDR1 is SGHNT and CDR2 YYREEE (reference sequence). The CDR3 is 15 residues long. Between the trimmed V and J ends, which lost 4 bases and 7 bases, there was a span of 18 bases. Findings of the study overall: Clonotype sharing among donors, it was expected, would be affected by sequencing depth.

The input for sorted-subset replicate PCRs was approximately 200 ng DNA, 25,000 to 35,000 T cell genomes. Profiling relied on immunoSEQ multiplex PCR, and the TCRdb table lists in-frame clones only, not all of them. Found here are more than 600,000 clones, around 92% of them singletons; the top ten hold approximately 24%. Regarding this clone: Its antigen is unidentified.

The specimen was naive CD8+ T cells sorted from blood. The TCR originated in a man aged 25-40 years in good health. The V and J genes are TRBV5-4 and TRBJ2-1; D not certain. The CDR3 protein is CASSPVEAHGNEQFF. DNA for the CDR3: TGTGCCAGCAGCCCGGTAGAGGCCCACGGAAATGAGCAGTTCTTC.